This T cell receptor beta chain comes out of a study of T cell repertoires in cytomegalovirus infection. The V gene end was trimmed by 4 bases and the J gene end by 7 bases; junction bases not matched to a gene: 10. This CDR3 is built from 16 residues. Per germline, CDR1 KGHDR and CDR2 SFDVKD. One entry per CDR3 protein, called by TCRdb with MiXCR from the reads. The sample contains hundreds of thousands of distinct CDR3 sequences, roughly a third of which appear only once. On this clonotype: Its antigen is not identified.

The clonotype was recovered from a human donor in good health (CMV status not recorded). Some clones in this sample may be carry-over from other donors' samples. The chain has TRBV24-1 and TRBJ2-2, with TRBD1 matching over 8 bases. The material sequenced was cultured PBMCs, taken from culture after CMV antigen stimulation. DNA of the CDR3: TGTGCCACCAGTGAGGCCGGACAGGGCTTGGGCGGGGAGCTGTTTTTT. Translation: CATSEAGQGLGGELFF.